The subject of this entry is one TCR beta chain. Its antigen remains unidentified. Repertoires were generated with immunoSEQ multiplex PCR, while TCRdb's copy carries only in-frame clones and drops some. The sample has around 60,000 clones, almost 97% seen once. The CDR3 has 17 amino acids. CDR1 is SGHNT and CDR2 is YENEEA in the germline V gene. J gave up 4 bases and V 1 base, and 8 bases lay outside the gene matches. This record comes from a study of cytomegalovirus exposure and HLA in healthy donors. Findings of the study overall: There were some public TCRs occurring in many donors, but most TCR sequences were rare. Within the approximately 130 validation repertoires, first-cohort TCR clusters tended to co-occur, according to a later analysis.

This TCR was sampled from a woman in her late teens or twenties in good health and CMV-seronegative. Sequencing input: PBMCs. The J gene is TRBJ2-3, the V gene TRBV11-3; TRBD2 aligns across 10 bases. The CDR3 coding sequence is TGTGCCAGCAGCTTAGGGGTGGCTAGCGGGGGCGCAGATACGCAGTATTTT. It is translated as CASSLGVASGGADTQYF.